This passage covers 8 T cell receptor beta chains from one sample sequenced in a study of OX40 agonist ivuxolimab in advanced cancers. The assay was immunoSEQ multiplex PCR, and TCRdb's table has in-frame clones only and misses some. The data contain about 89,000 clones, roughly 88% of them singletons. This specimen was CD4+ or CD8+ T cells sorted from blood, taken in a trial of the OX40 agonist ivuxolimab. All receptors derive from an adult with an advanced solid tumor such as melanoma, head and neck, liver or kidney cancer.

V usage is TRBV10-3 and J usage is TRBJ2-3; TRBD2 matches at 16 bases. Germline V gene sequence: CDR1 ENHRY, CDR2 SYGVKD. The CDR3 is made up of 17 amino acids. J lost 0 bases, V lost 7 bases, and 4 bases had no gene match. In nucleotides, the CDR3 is TGTGCCATCATGCAGGGACTAGCGGGGGGGAGCACAGATACGCAGTATTTT. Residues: CAIMQGLAGGSTDTQYF.

Written as DNA, the CDR3 is TGTGCCATCAGTGGGGTTGGATACACTGAAGCTTTCTTT. Translation gives CAISGVGYTEAFF. V usage is TRBV10-3 and J usage is TRBJ1-1, with D unresolved. In germline, CDR1 is ENHRY, CDR2 SYGVKD. V lost 4 bases and J 3 bases, leaving 9 bases between the germline ends. The CDR3 has 13 residues.

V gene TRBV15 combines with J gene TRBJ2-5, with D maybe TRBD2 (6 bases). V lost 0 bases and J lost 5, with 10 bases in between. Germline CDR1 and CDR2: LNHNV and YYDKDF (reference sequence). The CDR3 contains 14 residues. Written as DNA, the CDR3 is TGTGCCACCAGCAGAGATGGGGGGACCGAGACCCAGTACTTC. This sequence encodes CATSRDGGTETQYF.

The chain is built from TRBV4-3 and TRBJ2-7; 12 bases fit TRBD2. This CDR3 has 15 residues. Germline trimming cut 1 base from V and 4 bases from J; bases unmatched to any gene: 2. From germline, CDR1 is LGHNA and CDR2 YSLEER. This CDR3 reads CASSQGLAGAYEQYF. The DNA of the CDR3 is TGCGCCAGCAGCCAAGGACTAGCGGGGGCATACGAGCAGTACTTC.

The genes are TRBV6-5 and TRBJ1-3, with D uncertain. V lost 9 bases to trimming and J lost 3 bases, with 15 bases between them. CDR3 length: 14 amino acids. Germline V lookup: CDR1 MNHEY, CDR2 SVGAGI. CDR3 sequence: CASTRGAGGNTIYF. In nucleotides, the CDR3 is TGTGCCAGTACCCGGGGTGCAGGTGGAAACACCATATATTTT.

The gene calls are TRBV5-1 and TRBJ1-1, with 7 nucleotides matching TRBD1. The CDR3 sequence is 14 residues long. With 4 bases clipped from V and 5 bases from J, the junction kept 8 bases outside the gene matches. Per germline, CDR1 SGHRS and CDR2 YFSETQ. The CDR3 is CASSAGGGWTEAFF. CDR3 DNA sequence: TGCGCCAGCAGCGCGGGAGGGGGCTGGACTGAAGCTTTCTTT.

The CDR3 DNA follows: TGTGCCAGCAGCTTTCCCCAAGGCTATGGCTACACCTTC. This sequence encodes CASSFPQGYGYTF. The gene calls are TRBV7-3 and TRBJ1-2; D is undetermined. The CDR3 contains 13 residues. V gave up 3 bases and J gave up 4 bases, with 9 bases separating them. Germline V gives CDR1 SGHTA, CDR2 FQGTGA.

The CDR3 nucleotides read TGTGCCAGCAGCGCCAAAGGGCCCCTCGAGCAGTACTTC. This gives the protein CASSAKGPLEQYF. V usage is TRBV11-1 and J usage is TRBJ2-7; D gene ambiguous. Germline CDR1 reads SGHAT; CDR2 reads FQDESV (reference sequence). V was trimmed by 5 bases and J by 6 bases, leaving 14 bases between them. The CDR3 runs to 13 residues.